This T cell receptor (beta chain) was retrieved from a study of blood T cell repertoires in COVID-19. Study context: PBMCs, B-cell-depleted T cells, or T cells provided the cDNA or gDNA that made up the material.

The CDR3 consists of 16 residues. Germline loops: CDR1 ENHRY, CDR2 SYGVKD. V was shortened by 0 bases and J by 8 bases, with 19 bases between the two germline ends. How the authors handled the data: From reference gene primer amplification, estimates of nucleated cell counts were derived. Assay used: immunoSEQ multiplex PCR; TCRdb lists only in-frame clones, some missing. V, J and clone size were drawn from that table, and D and trimming were deduced from the DNA. The table lists hundreds of thousands of clones, 81% of them singletons, with 6.5% to 9% in the top ten. During active infection, Seattle patients enrolled and were then monitored through disease.

Sequenced input: peripheral blood. The source of this sequence is a woman older than 75 with COVID-19, enrolled during active disease. V gene TRBV10-3 combines with J gene TRBJ1-2; D is perhaps TRBD1 (5 bases). The chain's CDR3 is CAISESWYRPPAGYTF. The CDR3, as DNA: TGTGCCATCAGTGAGTCTTGGTACAGGCCCCCAGCCGGCTACACCTTC.